This T cell receptor (beta chain) was sequenced during a study of T cell changes during pregnancy in multiple sclerosis. TCRdb's copy holds only in-frame clones and misses some; the assay was immunoSEQ multiplex PCR. Of around 95,000 clones listed, about 90% are singletons. Germline V gene sequence: CDR1 MNHEY, CDR2 SMNVEV (reference sequence). This CDR3 contains 14 residues. V was shortened by 0 bases and J by 6 bases, with 11 bases between the two germline ends. The V and J genes are TRBV27 and TRBJ1-2; possibly TRBD1 for D (5 bases). The sequenced sample was peripheral blood, obtained after pregnancy. This clonotype was sampled from a female donor in good health, enrolled as a control in a pregnancy study. The DNA of the CDR3 is TGTGCCAGCAGTTTATCAAGGGGTTCGGATGGCTACACCTTC. Protein sequence: CASSLSRGSDGYTF.